Here is one T cell receptor beta chain with its context. What it binds is unknown. This specimen comes from a study of T cells in Graves' hyperthyroidism and ophthalmopathy. Whole-study results and caveats: Most thyroid clonotypes expanded above 0.001 appeared in blood too. Separating ophthalmopathy from stable hyperthyroidism was achieved by a 13 V-J model.

Amplification yielded TCR beta CDR3 regions, with RNA transcripts as the source. HTBI primers were used for first-round RT-PCR of the TCR CDR3. Via MiXCR, TCRdb re-called the multiplex PCR reads, giving one row per CDR3 protein. The sample carries some 200,000 distinct CDR3 sequences, about 17% recorded once. For the diagnoses, clinical symptoms, serum thyroxine and TRAb, thyroid ultrasound and orbital computed tomography were used. The ends lost 6 bases at V and 5 bases at J; junction bases unmatched: 3. The CDR3 totals 14 residues. The V gene's germline CDR1 is MNHEY and CDR2 SVGEGT. V and J are TRBV6-2 or TRBV6-3 and TRBJ2-2; TRBD2 matches at 10 bases. The sequenced sample consisted of blood. The receptor comes from a woman aged 45-65 years with Graves' hyperthyroidism. The CDR3 nucleotides are TGTGCCAGCAGCATTAGCGGGAGGACCGGGGAGCTGTTTTTT. Translated, it gives CASSISGRTGELFF.